These T cell receptor beta chains were read from a single sample in a study of PD-1 blockade in mismatch repair-deficient tumors. Produced via immunoSEQ multiplex PCR; TCRdb's table is partial and in-frame only. The sample has some 26,000 clones; under 85% are singletons. The starting material was peripheral blood, obtained 12 weeks after starting pembrolizumab. The source of these receptors is an adult with mismatch repair-deficient cancer. CDR3s include the opening cysteine and the closing phenylalanine or tryptophan.

TRBV27 CASSLGRNYEQYF
TRBV10-3 CAISEGPQDINEQYF
TRBV7-2 CASSKRKTSGTYEQYF
TRBV6-5 CASRKGEGAYNEQFF
TRBV6-1 CASSELAVLNTGELFF
TRBV19 CASSIQGLNYEQYF
TRBV6-5 CASSYSTFNGYTF
TRBV7-9 CASSLNRETQYF
TRBV6-6 CASSINGETGNTIYF
TRBV18 CASSTSGSGQFF
TRBV7-3 CASSQDRGSDTQYF
TRBV28 CASSRESGANVLTF
TRBV5-1 CASSLVGGGEKLFF
TRBV18 CASSPPQGSYEQYF
TRBV9 CASSQSGTYNEQFF
TRBV10-3 CAISLQGMGGDEQYF
TRBV4-1 CASSQARTSGRGNEQFF
TRBV29-1 CSVAQAGAHYGYTF
TRBV4-1 CASSQDRAQPTGF
TRBV7-9 CASSEPSMTSGRSYEQYF
TRBV12-5 CASGLVSGGGYEQYF
TRBV19 CASTLRHTSGANVLTF
TRBV6-5 CASSSTSRDEQYF
TRBV30 CAWNRGNQPQHF
TRBV4-3 CASSPRGLPLTSQYF
TRBV6-5 CASSLNSWGETQYF
TRBV9 CASSVAGGPYNEQFF
TRBV6-1 CASSEVSGANVLTF
TRBV7-9 CASSLAGNRKLFF
TRBV5-1 CASSLAWRGVITNEQFF
TRBV11-1 CASSLTGQSNEKLFF
TRBV15 CATSGNLHQPQHF
TRBV27 CASSFTGGMTYEQYF
TRBV7-7 CASSLAGGGEQYF
TRBV5-1 CASSLQGTGQETQYF
TRBV2 CASSLSGAGKLFF
TRBV6-5 CASKVGITGELFF
TRBV13 CASSQLNRGDEQYF
TRBV5-4 CASSLPGGGGTGELFF
TRBV10-3 CAISAGRGNTGELFF
TRBV10-1 CASSESGEYTEAFF
TRBV10-3 CAISPSREGELFF
TRBV7-2 CASSGQAYNEQFF
TRBV7-6 CASSSGQGNEQYF
TRBV7-9 CASSLRVAGELFF
TRBV4-1 CASSQGGGNSYEQYF
TRBV28 CASSLPQYTSGNTIYF
TRBV12-1 CASSFPGVLGETQYF
TRBV6-5 CASSYSALYGYTF
TRBV7-2 CASSTTSGSSYEQYF
TRBV29-1 CSAKKEGYYGYTF
TRBV10-1 CASSEGTDQPQHF
TRBV10-3 CAISEKWAGIITDTQYF
TRBV6-6 CASRDRLAADTQYF
TRBV5-4 CASSPGRSGELFF
TRBV28 CASITGQGRTYEQYF
TRBV21-1 CASSKEGRGRGNTIYF
TRBV19 CATGSYNEQFF
TRBV7-9 CASSPDDREETQYF